These T cell receptor beta chains were read from a single sample in a study of blood T cell repertoires in COVID-19. Sequenced by immunoSEQ multiplex PCR; TCRdb stores in-frame clones only, minus some. This repertoire shows hundreds of thousands of clones, 70% to 90% found once; its top ten account for about 12%. Sequenced input: peripheral blood. These receptors all stem from a woman between 18 and 29 years old who had recovered from COVID-19. CDR3s include the opening cysteine and the closing phenylalanine or tryptophan. Each record gives: V gene, D gene, J gene, clone size, CDR3 protein, CDR3 DNA. The D gene is left open where the match is weak. The size field is filled for only some rows; it gives once, few, many or a size class.

V: TRBV11-2; D: .; J: TRBJ2-7; size: .; CDR3: CASSFWGGSTDEQYF; DNA: TGTGCCAGCAGCTTTTGGGGGGGCTCCACGGACGAGCAGTACTTC
V: TRBV7-9; D: .; J: TRBJ1-1; size: .; CDR3: CASSFGQTNTEAFF; DNA: TGTGCCAGCAGCTTTGGACAGACCAACACTGAAGCTTTCTTT
V: TRBV6-6; D: TRBD1; J: TRBJ1-5; size: .; CDR3: CASRTGEQPQHF; DNA: TGTGCCAGCAGGACAGGGGAACAGCCCCAGCATTTT
V: TRBV20-1; D: .; J: TRBJ2-7; size: .; CDR3: CSAYSSYEQYF; DNA: TGCAGTGCTTATAGCAGCTACGAGCAGTACTTC
V: TRBV12-3/TRBV12-4; D: .; J: TRBJ2-4; size: .; CDR3: CASSFTKNIQYF; DNA: TGTGCCAGCAGTTTTACCAAAAACATTCAGTACTTC
V: TRBV9; D: .; J: TRBJ2-3; size: .; CDR3: CASSVGEGTLTDTQYF; DNA: TGTGCCAGCAGCGTAGGTGAGGGCACACTCACAGATACGCAGTATTTT
V: TRBV18; D: TRBD1; J: TRBJ2-2; size: .; CDR3: CASSSTGGRRRTGELFF; DNA: TGTGCCAGCTCATCGACAGGGGGTCGAAGGAGGACCGGGGAGCTGTTTTTT
V: TRBV29-1; D: .; J: TRBJ2-6; size: .; CDR3: CSARAGANVLTF; DNA: TGCAGCGCCAGGGCTGGGGCCAACGTCCTGACTTTC
V: TRBV4-1; D: .; J: TRBJ2-1; size: .; CDR3: CASVSVAGGSYNEQFF; DNA: TGCGCCAGCGTATCCGTGGCGGGTGGCTCTTACAATGAGCAGTTCTTC
V: TRBV25-1; D: TRBD1; J: TRBJ1-6; size: .; CDR3: CASGLDRVNSPLHF; DNA: TGTGCCAGCGGGTTGGACAGGGTAAATTCACCCCTCCACTTT
V: TRBV3-1/TRBV3-2; D: .; J: TRBJ1-1; size: .; CDR3: CASSHGEGAFF; DNA: TGTGCCAGCAGCCATGGGGAGGGCGCTTTCTTT
V: TRBV10-2; D: TRBD2; J: TRBJ2-1; size: .; CDR3: CASSESWLAGEQFF; DNA: TGCGCCAGCAGTGAGTCGTGGCTAGCGGGAGAGCAGTTCTTC
V: TRBV7-9; D: .; J: TRBJ1-1; size: .; CDR3: CASSLSVGSGTEAFF; DNA: TGTGCCAGCAGCTTATCGGTGGGGAGTGGCACTGAAGCTTTCTTT
V: TRBV5-6; D: .; J: TRBJ2-1; size: .; CDR3: CASSFRSNSRNEQFF; DNA: TGTGCCAGCAGCTTCCGAAGCAACAGCCGCAATGAGCAGTTCTTC
V: TRBV19; D: .; J: TRBJ2-2; size: .; CDR3: CASSISVGTGELFF; DNA: TGTGCCAGTAGTATATCGGTCGGCACCGGGGAGCTGTTTTTT
V: TRBV27; D: .; J: TRBJ1-1; size: .; CDR3: CASSLSVSGNTEAFF; DNA: TGTGCCAGCAGTTTATCAGTTTCCGGGAACACTGAAGCTTTCTTT
V: TRBV7-3; D: .; J: TRBJ2-5; size: .; CDR3: CASSLQGETQYF; DNA: TGTGCCAGCAGCTTACAGGGAGAGACCCAGTACTTC
V: TRBV7-3; D: TRBD2; J: TRBJ2-7; size: .; CDR3: CASSLGLAGEQYF; DNA: TGTGCCAGCAGCTTGGGACTAGCAGGGGAGCAGTACTTC
V: TRBV4-2; D: .; J: TRBJ1-5; size: few; CDR3: CASSQSDQPQHF; DNA: TGTGCCAGCAGCCAATCAGATCAGCCCCAGCATTTT
V: TRBV11-3; D: TRBD2; J: TRBJ2-1; size: .; CDR3: CASSPGLAGEQFF; DNA: TGTGCCAGCAGCCCCGGACTAGCAGGTGAGCAGTTCTTC
V: TRBV7-2; D: TRBD2; J: TRBJ2-1; size: .; CDR3: CASSSPRTSGSREQFF; DNA: TGTGCCAGCAGCTCTCCGCGGACTAGCGGGAGCCGAGAGCAGTTCTTC
V: TRBV6-2/TRBV6-3; D: TRBD1; J: TRBJ2-7; size: once; CDR3: CASSYFQGVVDEQYF; DNA: TGTGCCAGCAGTTACTTCCAGGGGGTTGTGGACGAGCAGTACTTC
V: TRBV5-4; D: TRBD1; J: TRBJ2-7; size: .; CDR3: CASSFGTGGFSYEQYF; DNA: TGTGCCAGCAGCTTTGGGACAGGGGGCTTCTCCTACGAGCAGTACTTC
V: TRBV11-2; D: .; J: TRBJ2-7; size: .; CDR3: CASSISGVTYEQYF; DNA: TGTGCCAGCAGCATATCGGGGGTAACCTACGAGCAGTACTTC
V: TRBV5-1; D: .; J: TRBJ2-5; size: .; CDR3: CASSLVAGVQETQYF; DNA: TGCGCCAGCAGCTTGGTTGCAGGGGTCCAAGAGACCCAGTACTTC
V: TRBV5-1; D: TRBD1; J: TRBJ1-2; size: once; CDR3: CASSSGGADYGYTF; DNA: TGCGCCAGCAGCTCAGGGGGCGCTGACTATGGCTACACCTTC
V: TRBV7-2; D: .; J: TRBJ2-5; size: .; CDR3: CASSLARDLETQYF; DNA: TGTGCCAGCAGCTTAGCCCGGGACTTGGAGACCCAGTACTTC
V: TRBV2; D: .; J: TRBJ1-6; size: .; CDR3: CASSEWSKTGRQSPLHF; DNA: TGTGCCAGCAGTGAATGGTCGAAGACAGGAAGGCAATCACCCCTCCACTTT
V: TRBV12-5; D: .; J: TRBJ2-5; size: .; CDR3: CASGPLLQGAGTQYF; DNA: TGTGCTAGTGGTCCACTCTTGCAGGGTGCAGGGACCCAGTACTTC
V: TRBV2; D: .; J: TRBJ1-4; size: .; CDR3: CASRADSLNEKLFF; DNA: TGTGCCAGCAGGGCCGACAGTCTTAATGAAAAACTGTTTTTT
V: TRBV6-2/TRBV6-3; D: .; J: TRBJ2-7; size: .; CDR3: CASSLIGRAPYEQYF; DNA: TGTGCCAGCAGTCTCATCGGCAGGGCCCCCTACGAGCAGTACTTC
V: TRBV25-1; D: .; J: TRBJ2-7; size: .; CDR3: CASSATGKPSYEQYF; DNA: TGTGCCAGCAGTGCCACAGGGAAACCCTCCTACGAGCAGTACTTC
V: TRBV4-3; D: .; J: TRBJ2-7; size: .; CDR3: CASSPAGTAGEQYF; DNA: TGCGCCAGCAGCCCAGCTGGGACAGCGGGTGAGCAGTACTTC